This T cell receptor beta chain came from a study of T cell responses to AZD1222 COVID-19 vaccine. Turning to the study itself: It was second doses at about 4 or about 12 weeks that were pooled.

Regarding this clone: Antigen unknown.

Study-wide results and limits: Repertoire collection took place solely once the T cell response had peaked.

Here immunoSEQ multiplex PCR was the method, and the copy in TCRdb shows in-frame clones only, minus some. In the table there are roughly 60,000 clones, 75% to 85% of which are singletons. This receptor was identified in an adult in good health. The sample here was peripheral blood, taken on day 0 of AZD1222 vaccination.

The CDR3 reads CASSEAFRTSGYTF. DNA for the CDR3: TGTGCCAGCAGTGAGGCGTTCCGGACATCCGGCTACACCTTC. The V gene is TRBV2, the J gene TRBJ1-2; tentatively, D is TRBD1 (5 bases). This CDR3 has 14 amino acids. V lost 3 bases to trimming and J lost 8 bases, with 16 bases between them. Germline V CDR1 and CDR2: SNHLY, FYNNEI.